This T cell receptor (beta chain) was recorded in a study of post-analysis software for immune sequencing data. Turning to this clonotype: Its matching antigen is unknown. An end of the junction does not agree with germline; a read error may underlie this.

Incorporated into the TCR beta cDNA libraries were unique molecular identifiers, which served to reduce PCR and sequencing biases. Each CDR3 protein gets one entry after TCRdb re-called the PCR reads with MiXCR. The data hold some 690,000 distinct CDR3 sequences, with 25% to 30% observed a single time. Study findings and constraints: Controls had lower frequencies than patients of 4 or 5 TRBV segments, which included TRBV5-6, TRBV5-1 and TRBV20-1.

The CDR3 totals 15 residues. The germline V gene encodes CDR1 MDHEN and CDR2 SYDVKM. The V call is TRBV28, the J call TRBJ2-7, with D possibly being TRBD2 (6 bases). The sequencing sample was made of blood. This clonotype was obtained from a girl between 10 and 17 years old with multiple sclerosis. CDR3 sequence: CGSSSRDRSPTEQYF. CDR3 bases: TGTGGCAGCAGTTCGCGGGACCGCTCTCCCACCGAGCAGTACTTC.